The rows below give T cell receptor beta chains drawn from one sample of a study of blood T cells in healthy people across ages. A single record per CDR3 protein comes from TCRdb applying MiXCR to the 5' RACE reads. Among about 570,000 distinct CDR3 sequences listed, roughly a quarter were seen once. Input material: blood. The origin of the receptors is a woman aged 70-85 years in good health. The CDR3 runs from the conserved cysteine through the conserved F or W. D genes are given only for firm matches. Size tells how often a clone was seen (once, few, many) or the class of an expanded clone, and some rows leave it out.

D	V	J	length	size	CDR3	DNA
NA	TRBV14	TRBJ1-4	16	NA	CASSPIPGQRHEKLFF	TGTGCCAGCAGCCCCATCCCAGGGCAGAGGCATGAAAAACTGTTTTTT
TRBD1	TRBV20-1	TRBJ1-2	13	few	CSAITGGNYGYTF	TGCAGTGCTATTACAGGGGGAAACTATGGCTACACCTTC
NA	TRBV29-1	TRBJ1-2	14	NA	CSVEKRVEDYGYTF	TGCAGCGTTGAAAAAAGGGTTGAAGACTATGGCTACACCTTC
TRBD2	TRBV20-1	TRBJ2-3	14	NA	CSARVAGLPDTQYF	TGCAGTGCTAGGGTAGCGGGGCTCCCAGATACGCAGTATTTT
NA	TRBV12-3/TRBV12-4	TRBJ1-3	15	NA	CASSIMGLGGNTIYF	TGTGCCAGCAGCATCATGGGACTAGGGGGAAACACCATATATTTT
TRBD1	TRBV10-3	TRBJ2-5	15	NA	CAIRGQGPGGETQYF	TGTGCCATCAGGGGACAGGGGCCGGGAGGGGAGACCCAGTACTTC
TRBD1	TRBV7-2	TRBJ1-2	14	NA	CASSATGQKYGYTF	TGTGCCAGCAGCGCGACGGGACAGAAGTATGGCTACACCTTC
NA	TRBV9	TRBJ2-3	17	few	CASSQARGLPSTDTQYF	TGTGCCAGCAGCCAGGCCCGGGGACTTCCTAGCACAGATACGCAGTATTTT
TRBD1	TRBV7-2	TRBJ1-3	14	NA	CASSLRGRGNTIYF	TGTGCCAGCAGCTTGAGGGGGCGCGGAAACACCATATATTTT
NA	TRBV29-1	TRBJ2-3	13	few	CSAEGGTSDTQYF	TGCAGCGCAGAGGGGGGGACCTCAGATACGCAGTATTTT
TRBD1	TRBV7-8	TRBJ2-7	16	NA	CASSLLGGDRGYEQYF	TGTGCCAGCAGCTTATTGGGGGGCGACAGGGGCTACGAGCAGTACTTC
TRBD2	TRBV4-2	TRBJ2-5	16	NA	CASSHSLAGEAETQYF	TGTGCCAGCAGCCACTCACTAGCGGGGGAAGCGGAGACCCAGTACTTC
TRBD1	TRBV7-8	TRBJ2-1	13	many	CASSKDRDNEQFF	TGTGCCAGCAGCAAGGACAGGGATAATGAGCAGTTCTTC
NA	TRBV5-1	TRBJ2-7	13	NA	CASSLEFGLEQYF	TGCGCCAGCAGCTTGGAGTTCGGACTGGAGCAGTACTTC
NA	TRBV28	TRBJ2-7	15	few	CASSLRLTVNYEQYF	TGTGCCAGCAGTTTACGGCTGACAGTGAACTACGAGCAGTACTTC
NA	TRBV7-9	TRBJ2-5	13	few	CASSSPGAETQYF	TGTGCCAGCAGTTCACCGGGAGCCGAGACCCAGTACTTC
TRBD1	TRBV5-1	TRBJ1-3	16	NA	CASGTGVKTSGNTIYF	TGCGCCAGCGGGACAGGGGTAAAAACCTCTGGAAACACCATATATTTT
TRBD2	TRBV7-2	TRBJ2-5	16	few	CASSLGASGGQETQYF	TGTGCCAGCAGCTTAGGGGCTAGCGGGGGGCAGGAGACCCAGTACTTC
NA	TRBV19	TRBJ2-2	13	many	CASSIQGTGELFF	TGTGCCAGTAGTATTCAAGGGACCGGGGAGCTGTTTTTT
NA	TRBV7-2	TRBJ2-5	15	NA	CASSFMGLGPEEQYF	TGTGCCAGCAGCTTTATGGGTCTGGGACCTGAGGAGCAGTACTTC
NA	TRBV20-1	TRBJ2-3	13	few	CSAMLIGPDTQYF	TGCAGTGCTATGTTAATCGGCCCAGATACGCAGTATTTT
TRBD1	TRBV4-1	TRBJ1-4	16	many	CASSQGRSGGPSKLFF	TGCGCCAGCAGCCAAGGTCGGTCAGGGGGCCCATCTAAGTTGTTTTTT
NA	TRBV20-1	TRBJ2-5	15	NA	CSARGRGPYEKTQYF	TGCAGTGCACGAGGGCGGGGGCCCTACGAAAAGACCCAGTACTTC
NA	TRBV7-2	TRBJ2-1	13	NA	CASSSTLAREQFF	TGTGCCAGCAGCTCTACTCTAGCGCGTGAGCAGTTCTTC
NA	TRBV6-2/TRBV6-3	TRBJ2-5	14	NA	CASTDVTPGETQYF	TGTGCCAGCACGGACGTCACCCCTGGGGAGACCCAGTACTTC
NA	TRBV20-1	TRBJ1-4	15	NA	CSASDPRGTNEKLFF	TGCAGTGCTAGCGATCCAAGAGGGACTAATGAAAAACTGTTTTTT
TRBD2	TRBV20-1	TRBJ2-3	14	many	CSARTSDNTDTQYF	TGCAGTGCTAGGACTAGCGACAACACAGATACGCAGTATTTT